This record concerns one TCR beta chain sequence. Its antigen is still unknown. The data are from a study of a mutant IDH1 vaccine in newly diagnosed glioma. For the study at large: The start of vaccination came 4-6 weeks after radiotherapy alone, or with temozolomide cycles. Week 35 brought visit V12, which was followed by visit V13 at week 47.

The CDR3 is 11 residues long. Germline loops: CDR1 SEHNR, CDR2 FQNEAQ (reference sequence). The germline V and J ends were trimmed by 2 bases and 9 bases, with 5 bases remaining between them. Measured with immunoSEQ multiplex PCR; TCRdb has only the in-frame clones, and not every one. The data contain approximately 25,000 clones, roughly 84% of them singletons. The study, taken as a whole, reports: There were vaccine-induced immune responses in under 95% of the patients. Alterations occurring in top peripheral T cell clonotypes seemed unrelated to pseudoprogression.

Time point indicated: week 47, end of study. In the vaccine, a single dose held 300 ug of the mutant IDH1 20-mer peptide, along with topical imiquimod. This clonotype was sampled from a man aged 35 to 55 with glioma. The chain carries TRBV7-9 and TRBJ2-1; D unresolved. Source: PBMCs, taken from a glioma patient whose treatment included an IDH1 peptide vaccine. The CDR3: CASSLNGEQFF. DNA for the CDR3: TGTGCCAGCAGCTTAAATGGTGAGCAGTTCTTC.